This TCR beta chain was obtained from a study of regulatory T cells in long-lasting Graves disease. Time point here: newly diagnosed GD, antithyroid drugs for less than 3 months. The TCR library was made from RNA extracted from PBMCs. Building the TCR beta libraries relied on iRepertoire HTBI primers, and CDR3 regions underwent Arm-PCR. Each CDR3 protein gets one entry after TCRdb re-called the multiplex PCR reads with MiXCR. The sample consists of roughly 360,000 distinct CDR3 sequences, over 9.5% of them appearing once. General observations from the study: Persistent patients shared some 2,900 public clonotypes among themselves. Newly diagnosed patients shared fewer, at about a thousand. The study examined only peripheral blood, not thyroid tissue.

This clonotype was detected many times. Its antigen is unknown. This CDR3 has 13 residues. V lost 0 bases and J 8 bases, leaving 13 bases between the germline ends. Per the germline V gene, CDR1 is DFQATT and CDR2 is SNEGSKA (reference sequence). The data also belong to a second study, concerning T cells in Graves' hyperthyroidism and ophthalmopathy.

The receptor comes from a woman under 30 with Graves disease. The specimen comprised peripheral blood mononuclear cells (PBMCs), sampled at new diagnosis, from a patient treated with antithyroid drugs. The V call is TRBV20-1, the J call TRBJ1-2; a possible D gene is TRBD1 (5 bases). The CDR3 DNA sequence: TGCAGTGCTAGAGATCCGGGACGGCCGGGCTACACCTTC. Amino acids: CSARDPGRPGYTF.